What follows describes a single T cell receptor beta chain. TCRdb re-called the PCR reads with MiXCR, one entry per CDR3 protein. The sample contains around 15,000 distinct CDR3 sequences, roughly half of which appear only once. This entry is derived from a study of tumor-infiltrating lymphocytes in oesophageal squamous cell carcinoma. The V end lost 6 bases, the J end lost 2 bases, and 9 bases lay between the germline ends. CDR3 size: 13 residues. CDR1 is SGHTA, CDR2 FQGNSA, per germline. The clonotype was recovered from a female donor with esophageal squamous cell carcinoma. Sequencing input: esophageal tumor tissue. This chain uses TRBV7-2 with TRBJ2-3; no definite D call. The CDR3: CASREDNTDTQYF. The CDR3 coding sequence is TGTGCCAGCAGAGAAGACAACACAGATACGCAGTATTTT.